The 22 T cell receptor beta chains below were found in one sample sequenced in a study of T cells after posttransplantation cyclophosphamide. Assay used: immunoSEQ multiplex PCR; TCRdb lists only in-frame clones, some missing. The sample carries 15,000 to 20,000 clones, around 90% recorded once. Cyclophosphamide on days +3 and +4 followed busulfan-fludarabine conditioning and a marrow graft. Sequencing used PBMCs, obtained after allogeneic stem cell transplant with posttransplant cyclophosphamide. Receptors originate from a female patient between 40 and 55 years old who received an allogeneic stem cell transplant from a related donor, was CMV-positive, and had no GVHD. Among the T cells, some may be from the graft donor.

The chain joins TRBV7-3 to TRBJ2-5; 7 bases align to TRBD1. CDR1 and CDR2 (germline): SGHTA, FQGTGA. With 1 base clipped from V and 5 bases from J, the junction kept 7 bases outside the gene matches. The CDR3 has 15 residues. CDR3 DNA sequence: TGTGCCAGCAGCTTAAACCCCACAGGGGAGGAGACCCAGTACTTC. Translating gives CASSLNPTGEETQYF.

The V and J genes are TRBV5-4 and TRBJ1-4; 8 bases line up with TRBD1. V shed 4 bases and J 8 bases; nucleotides not matched to a gene: 10. The CDR3 has 15 amino acids. The germline gives CDR1 SGHNT, CDR2 YYREEE (reference sequence). Here the CDR3 reads CASSSGQGGGEKLFF. The CDR3 DNA follows: TGTGCCAGCAGCAGTGGACAGGGAGGAGGGGAAAAACTGTTTTTT. Using reference TRBV5-4 and TRBJ1-4 for the parts outside the CDR3, the full variable domain is ETGVTQSPTHLIKTRGQQVTLRCSSQSGHNTVSWYQQALGQGPQFIFQYYREEENGRGNFPPRFSGLQFPNYSSELNVNALELDDSALYLCASSSGQGGGEKLFFGSGTQLSVL.

This clone occurred a few times. This chain links TRBV28 with TRBJ1-5; weak D call: TRBD1 (5 bases). V lost 5 bases and J 2 bases, leaving 13 bases between the germline ends. CDR3 length equals 15 residues. Germline-derived CDR1 and CDR2 are MDHEN and SYDVKM. The CDR3 sequence is CASSPTGTGNQPQHF. CDR3 DNA: TGTGCCAGCAGTCCAACAGGTACCGGCAATCAGCCCCAGCATTTT.

The rearrangement uses TRBV4-3 and TRBJ2-1; 7 bases map to TRBD2. In germline, CDR1 is LGHNA, CDR2 YSLEER. Trimming removed 1 base from V and 0 bases from J; junction bases left unmatched: 6. This CDR3 has 17 residues. This CDR3 is CASSQGASGSSYNEQFF. Written as DNA, the CDR3 is TGCGCCAGCAGCCAAGGGGCTAGCGGTAGCTCCTACAATGAGCAGTTCTTC.

The chain recombines TRBV5-1 with TRBJ2-6; weak D call: TRBD2 (5 bases). Trimming removed 0 bases at V and 1 base at J, with 11 bases between. This CDR3 is 17 amino acids long. The V gene's germline CDR1 is SGHRS and CDR2 YFSETQ. CDR3 amino acids: CASSLEVRGSGANVLTF. The DNA for the CDR3 is TGCGCCAGCAGCTTGGAGGTCCGCGGGTCTGGGGCCAACGTCCTGACTTTC. Drawing the rest from reference TRBV5-1 and TRBJ2-6, the complete variable domain is KAGVTQTPRYLIKTRGQQVTLSCSPISGHRSVSWYQQTPGQGLQFLFEYFSETQRNKGNFPGRFSGRQFSNSRSEMNVSTLELGDSALYLCASSLEVRGSGANVLTFGAGSRLTVL.

The V call is TRBV4-1, the J call TRBJ2-7; D possibly corresponds to TRBD2 (5 bases). The CDR3 sequence is 15 residues long. V shed 3 bases and J shed 1 base, with 13 bases lying between them. CDR1 and CDR2 from the germline V gene are MGHRA and YSYEKL. The CDR3 coding sequence is TGCGCCAGCAGCCAGTCCTTAGCGTATTCCTACGAGCAGTACTTC. Translated: CASSQSLAYSYEQYF.

The V call is TRBV10-3, the J call TRBJ2-2; D is possibly TRBD1 (5 bases). Germline values: CDR1 ENHRY, CDR2 SYGVKD. Trimming stripped 0 bases from V and 5 bases from J, with 13 bases between. CDR3 size: 16 residues. Here the CDR3 reads CAISESGLVSTGELFF. The CDR3 DNA is TGTGCCATCAGTGAGTCGGGGCTAGTTAGTACCGGGGAGCTGTTTTTT.

J is TRBJ2-1 and V is TRBV9; 7 bases map to TRBD2. The CDR3 length is 13 residues. V gave up 0 bases and J gave up 10 bases; unmatched junction bases: 4. In germline, CDR1 is SGDLS, CDR2 YYNGEE. CDR3 DNA: TGTGCCAGCAGCGTAGGTCCGCGGGAGGAGCAGTTCTTC. Its protein is CASSVGPREEQFF.

The chain carries TRBV2 and TRBJ2-1, with TRBD2 identical over 14 bases. CDR1 is SNHLY, CDR2 FYNNEI, per germline. Trimming removed 5 bases from V and 8 bases from J; junction bases left unmatched: 5. The CDR3 consists of 15 residues. This chain's CDR3 is CASSLTSGRAYEQFF. The CDR3 nucleotides are TGTGCCAGCAGTTTGACTAGCGGGAGGGCCTATGAGCAGTTCTTC.

The V gene is TRBV18, the J gene TRBJ2-4; 10 nucleotides align to TRBD1. V was clipped by 6 bases and J by 9 bases; unmatched bases: 8. The germline gives CDR1 KGHSH, CDR2 LQKENI. CDR3 length equals 14 residues. Written as DNA, the CDR3 is TGTGCCAGCTCGCCGCCCAGGACAGGGGGCATTCAGTACTTC. It translates to CASSPPRTGGIQYF.

The chain recombines TRBV6-5 with TRBJ2-5; D is unresolved. This CDR3 is built from 13 residues. V lost 6 bases and J lost 5, with 13 bases in between. CDR1 MNHEY and CDR2 SVGAGI come from the germline V gene. The CDR3, as DNA: TGTGCCAGCAGCCAAGCGAGTTGGGAGACCCAGTACTTC. Translated, it gives CASSQASWETQYF.

V gene TRBV9 combines with J gene TRBJ2-3, with 11 positions matching TRBD2. With V trimmed by 3 bases and J by 1 base, 4 bases remained unmatched. The germline V gene has CDR1 SGDLS and CDR2 YYNGEE. The CDR3 contains 16 residues. The CDR3 sequence is CASSDGTSGRTDTQYF. The CDR3 DNA reads as TGTGCCAGCAGCGATGGGACTAGCGGCCGCACAGATACGCAGTATTTT.

V gene TRBV18 combines with J gene TRBJ2-5; D is unclear. Judging by the DNA end, TRBJ2-7 fits better; the J call may be wrong. Germline V gives CDR1 KGHSH, CDR2 LQKENI. The CDR3 covers 13 residues. Here the CDR3 reads CASSPQQTYEQYF. The DNA of the CDR3 is TGTGCCAGCTCACCACAACAGACCTACGAGCAGTACTTC.

Turning to this clone: The junction differs from germline at one of its ends, possibly a read error. The chain carries TRBV2 and TRBJ2-7; the D gene is possibly TRBD1 (7 bases). The CDR3 is 15 amino acids. Germline assignment: CDR1 SNHLY and CDR2 FYNNEI. This chain's CDR3 is CASSEAPRGAYEQYF. The DNA of the CDR3 is TGTGCCAGCAGTGAAGCGCCCAGGGGGGCCTATGAGCAGTACTTC. Full variable domain (outside the CDR3, taken from reference TRBV2 and TRBJ2-7): EPEVTQTPSHQVTQMGQEVILRCVPISNHLYFYWYRQILGQKVEFLVSFYNNEISEKSEIFDDQFSVERPDGSNFTLKIRSTKLEDSAMYFCASSEAPRGAYEQYFGPGTRLTVT.

This chain connects TRBV7-2 to TRBJ2-5; D not certain. The DNA end is a closer match to TRBJ2-7, so the J assignment may be wrong. The CDR3 consists of 15 residues. Germline lookup yields CDR1 SGHTA and CDR2 FQGNSA. The CDR3 bases are TGTGCCAGCAGCTTCACCAGCGAAATCTCCTACGAGCAGTACTTC. Its translation is CASSFTSEISYEQYF.

J is TRBJ2-7 and V is TRBV5-1, with 11 bases aligning to TRBD2. The germline CDR1 and CDR2 sequences are SGHRS and YFSETQ. This CDR3 is 15 amino acids long. Losses at the gene ends were 4 bases for V and 0 bases for J; bases not matched to a gene: 3. CDR3 DNA sequence: TGCGCCAGCAGCCACACTAGCGGGAGCTCCTACGAGCAGTACTTC. Residues: CASSHTSGSSYEQYF.

In its sample, this clone was seen a few times. The chain has TRBV6-5 and TRBJ1-4; D is undetermined. CDR1 and CDR2 (germline): MNHEY, SVGAGI. V was clipped by 8 bases and J by 0 bases, with 13 bases between them. This CDR3 region has 15 residues. CDR3 bases: TGTGCCAGCGCCGAGACCCAGGCAACTAATGAAAAACTGTTTTTT. Protein: CASAETQATNEKLFF.

The chain employs TRBV29-1 and TRBJ2-2, with D perhaps matching TRBD1 (6 bases). V was clipped by 7 bases and J by 7 bases, with 22 bases between them. Germline values: CDR1 SQVTM, CDR2 ANQGSEA. There are 15 residues in the CDR3. CDR3 nucleotides: TGCAGCGCCGTGGGCCCTCAGGGGTTGGTCGGGGAGCTGTTTTTT. Translation gives CSAVGPQGLVGELFF.

This chain connects TRBV5-6 to TRBJ2-3; 11 bases agree with TRBD2. Germline V gene sequence: CDR1 SGHDT, CDR2 YYEEEE. V lost 4 bases, J lost 6 bases, and 7 bases stayed unmatched. This CDR3 has 15 amino acids. In DNA form, the CDR3 reads TGTGCCAGCAGCGCGCTAGCGGGAGGTACCGATACGCAGTATTTT. Translated: CASSALAGGTDTQYF. The entire variable domain, with the rest obtained from reference TRBV5-6 and TRBJ2-3, is as follows: DAGVTQSPTHLIKTRGQQVTLRCSPKSGHDTVSWYQQALGQGPQFIFQYYEEEERQRGNFPDRFSGHQFPNYSSELNVNALLLGDSALYLCASSALAGGTDTQYFGPGTRLTVL.

As DNA, the CDR3 is TGTGCCAGCAGTTTAGGGGGAGGAGGGCCCGGGAAGACCCAGTACTTC. Translating gives CASSLGGGGPGKTQYF. This chain links TRBV28 with TRBJ2-5; D is possibly TRBD2 (6 bases). V dropped 2 bases and J dropped 6 bases, with 19 bases sitting between them. Germline lookup yields CDR1 MDHEN and CDR2 SYDVKM. The CDR3 is 16 residues long.

This sequence joins TRBV27 and TRBJ2-1, with 7 nucleotides matching TRBD1. CDR3 length: 16 amino acids. Unmatched junction bases numbered 6, after V lost 0 bases and J lost 4 bases. Germline V lookup: CDR1 MNHEY, CDR2 SMNVEV (reference sequence). CDR3 amino acids: CASSLSLGTVYNEQFF. CDR3 sequence (DNA): TGTGCCAGCAGTTTATCCCTCGGGACAGTGTACAATGAGCAGTTCTTC.

CDR3 in DNA: TGTGCCAGCAGCAGGGGCCCAGGCAGATCGGCAGATACGCAGTATTTT. Encoded protein: CASSRGPGRSADTQYF. The chain uses TRBV28 and TRBJ2-3; D is possibly TRBD1 (6 bases). Germline loops: CDR1 MDHEN, CDR2 SYDVKM. Trimming stripped 6 bases from V and 4 bases from J, with 20 bases between. This CDR3 contains 16 residues. The full variable domain, with the rest looked up from reference TRBV28 and TRBJ2-3, is DVKVTQSSRYLVKRTGEKVFLECVQDMDHENMFWYRQDPGLGLRLIYFSYDVKMKEKGDIPEGYSVSREKKERFSLILESASTNQTSMYLCASSRGPGRSADTQYFGPGTRLTVL.